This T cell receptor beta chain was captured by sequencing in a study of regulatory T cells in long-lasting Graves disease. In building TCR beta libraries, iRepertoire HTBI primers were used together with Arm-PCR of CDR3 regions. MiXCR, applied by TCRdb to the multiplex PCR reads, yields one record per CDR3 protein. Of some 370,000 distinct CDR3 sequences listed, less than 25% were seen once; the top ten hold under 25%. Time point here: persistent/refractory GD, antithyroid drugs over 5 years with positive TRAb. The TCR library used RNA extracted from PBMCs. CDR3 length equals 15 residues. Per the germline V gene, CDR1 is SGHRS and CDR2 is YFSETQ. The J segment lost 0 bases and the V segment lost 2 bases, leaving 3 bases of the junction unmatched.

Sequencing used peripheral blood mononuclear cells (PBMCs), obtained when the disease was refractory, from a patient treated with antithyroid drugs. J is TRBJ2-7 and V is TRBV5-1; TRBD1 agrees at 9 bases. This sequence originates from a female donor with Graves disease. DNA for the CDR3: TGCGCCAGCAGCTTCGGGACAGGGTACTCCTACGAGCAGTACTTC. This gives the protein CASSFGTGYSYEQYF.